This T cell receptor beta chain is from a study of T cell repertoires in ileal Crohn's disease. Across the study: Median disease duration was 7.9 years; 35% smoked at surgery. Regarding the study as a whole: Active smokers at surgery had more clonal expansions than non-smokers.

Here immunoSEQ multiplex PCR was the method, and the copy in TCRdb shows in-frame clones only, minus some. Of roughly 31,000 clones in the sample, roughly 75% were seen once. Notes on this clone: The antigen remains unidentified.

Germline V gene lookup returns CDR1 MDHEN and CDR2 SYDVKM. The junction had 8 bases not matched to a gene; V was cut back by 2 bases and J by 9 bases. The CDR3 runs to 16 residues. Source material: ileal tissue. The chain joins TRBV28 to TRBJ1-6; 9 bases are a match to TRBD1. The TCR was taken from an adult with Crohn's disease. The CDR3 spells CASSLGAGQGRSPLHF. CDR3 coding DNA: TGTGCCAGCAGTTTAGGGGCCGGACAGGGGCGTTCACCCCTCCACTTT.